The present T cell receptor (beta chain) was sequenced within a study of blood T cell repertoires in COVID-19 (TCRdb year 2020). General notes on the study: Samples from collaborators originated in the United States, Italy and Spain and spanned both the acute and convalescent phases of COVID-19. The repertoires were released in a freely available public database intended as a resource for research on the immune response to SARS-CoV-2. The dataset comprised deeply sampled blood TCRbeta repertoires from subjects exposed to, actively infected with, or recovered from COVID-19. The prospective study material was composed of cDNA or gDNA derived from T cells, B-cell-depleted T cells, or PBMCs. Samples came from the ongoing ImmuneRACE study (first 160 participants) plus 1,254 subjects from 6 global collaborators. Nearly every sample came with metadata listing a de-identified subject ID, COVID-19 status, age in years and sex. Where available, HLA class I and class II types were taken from metadata supplied by the sample provider and were not determined by assay-based typing. The paper's findings and limits, for the study overall: The amount of clinical and demographic metadata varied by source and participant and was provided uncurated.

This clone turned up a few times. Its antigen is currently not known. Within one base of it there is no much larger clone, and no base qualities were kept. Reading the germline V gene (reference sequence) gives CDR1 MNHNY and CDR2 SVGAGI. Measured from the cysteine to the phenylalanine, the CDR3 is 13 residues long. Solely the CDR3 DNA is kept, with 39 bases framed from the first base. Cut back by 5 bases and 14 bases, the V and J ends lie 16 bases apart. The immunoSEQ Assay, a bias-controlled multiplex PCR, was used to amplify TCRbeta CDR3 regions from genomic DNA. In the paper's pipeline: Nucleated cell counts per sample were estimated from amplification of reference gene primers within the assay. To quantify the absolute abundance of each unique TCRbeta CDR3 rearrangement, sequence reads were collapsed and filtered. For each sample, productive Simpson clonality was calculated as the square root of Simpson's diversity index over productive rearrangements. TCRdb took this table from immuneACCESS and kept in-frame rearrangements with V and J called. Such tables lack part of the clones; where checked against another copy, unresolved V genes explain under half of the gap, and the rest is unexplained. D and trimming were read from the DNA, whereas the V and J calls and clone size are those reported in that table. This sample holds under 450,000 clones; about 91% were observed only once. The ten most abundant clones make up 10% to 15% of the sample.

In Seattle, one collaborating source enrolled patients while the infection was active and tracked those patients longitudinally over the course of disease. Whole blood was collected in K2EDTA tubes by collaborating institutions according to the institutions' own protocols. For TCRbeta analysis, collaborators shipped samples in one of three forms: frozen whole blood, isolated PBMCs, or DNA extracted from either of those sample types. The V gene is TRBV6-6 and the J gene is TRBJ1-6; the D gene is perhaps TRBD1, from 6 matching bases. The sequence derives from a woman aged 50 to 60 with COVID-19, enrolled during active disease. Sequenced sample: peripheral blood. The DNA reads TGTGCCAGCAGTGGAATACAGGGCGATACCCTCCACTTT. Its protein reads: CASSGIQGDTLHF.